The rows below give T cell receptor beta chains drawn from one sample of a study of vaccination effects on CD4 cells after COVID-19. Which antigens these TCRs recognize remains unknown. The repertoire was sequenced with immunoSEQ multiplex PCR; TCRdb's copy has only in-frame clones and lacks some. The table has about 72,000 clones, 81% seen once. The sequences come from CD4+ T cells from PBMCs cultured with HCoV-229E spike peptides, collected after COVID-19 vaccination. The source of these receptors is a human donor who received a COVID-19 vaccine. Both conserved end residues are part of each CDR3. The D gene is left open where the match is weak.

V	D	J	CDR3
TRBV5-5	.	TRBJ1-1	CASHLAPGAGGTEAFF
TRBV5-6	.	TRBJ1-4	CASSSFRGNNEKLFF
TRBV5-1	.	TRBJ2-1	CASSTLGDNEQFF
TRBV18	.	TRBJ1-3	CASSPLLTWTVSGNTIYF
TRBV10-3	.	TRBJ1-5	CAARDSNQPQHF
TRBV28	.	TRBJ1-1	CASSSRLNTEAFF
TRBV11-2	.	TRBJ1-6	CASSLGTPLHF
TRBV2	TRBD1	TRBJ1-4	CASTSGGRGYEKLFF
TRBV3-1/TRBV3-2	.	TRBJ2-2	CASSRQGGLFF
TRBV9	TRBD1	TRBJ1-4	CASSPDGQGGLGEKLFF
TRBV28	.	TRBJ1-5	CASSSQVRGNQPQHF
TRBV28	.	TRBJ1-6	CASSLRVASPLHF
TRBV28	TRBD1	TRBJ2-1	CASTSSPGTGPYNEQFF
TRBV7-2	.	TRBJ1-1	CASSLHRADTEAFF
TRBV19	.	TRBJ1-1	CASNGWGSVSTEAFF
TRBV6-1	.	TRBJ2-3	CASSEQAGPSTDTQYF
TRBV7-3	.	TRBJ2-5	CASSLTREETQYF
TRBV14	TRBD2	TRBJ2-5	CASSQAGVAGGLQETQYF
TRBV5-1	.	TRBJ1-5	CASSPEPGRYSNQPQHF
TRBV30	TRBD1	TRBJ2-5	CAWSLPGQSMKETQYF
TRBV29-1	.	TRBJ2-5	CSVLHVKETQYF
TRBV9	.	TRBJ2-1	CASSGTSYNEQFF
TRBV6-2/TRBV6-3	.	TRBJ2-3	CASSYPLAGDTQYF
TRBV6-2/TRBV6-3	.	TRBJ1-2	CASSYSVLTNYGYTF
TRBV6-6	TRBD1	TRBJ1-2	CASRETGINYGYTF
TRBV19	.	TRBJ2-3	CASRTGTEATDTQYF
TRBV6-2/TRBV6-3	.	TRBJ2-1	CASSRDGGYNEQFF
TRBV12-3/TRBV12-4	.	TRBJ1-1	CASSSGYTEAFF
TRBV5-1	.	TRBJ1-2	CASSLEGVGGYTF
TRBV6-1	.	TRBJ2-3	CASSEGKDTQYF
TRBV30	.	TRBJ2-5	CAWRRDVHQETQYF
TRBV7-2	.	TRBJ1-6	CASSPRPSSQSPLHF
TRBV9	.	TRBJ2-5	CASSVDGQETQYF
TRBV6-6	.	TRBJ2-5	CASSLRASPASNSQETQYF
TRBV5-8	TRBD2	TRBJ2-1	CARPTGQGLAGPKNEQFF
TRBV5-1	TRBD2	TRBJ2-3	CASSLVAGASTDTQYF
TRBV5-8	.	TRBJ2-3	CASPNWRGAADTQYF
TRBV5-1	TRBD1	TRBJ1-4	CASSGGTGGGEKLFF
TRBV24-1	.	TRBJ1-1	CATKGAGSNTEAFF
TRBV5-1	.	TRBJ1-1	CASSFGQGVIGNTEAFF
TRBV18	.	TRBJ1-1	CASSMGVGAAKAFF
TRBV3-1/TRBV3-2	.	TRBJ1-1	CASSRIMNTEAFF
TRBV5-1	.	TRBJ1-1	CASSLERGDTEAFF
TRBV4-3	.	TRBJ1-4	CASSQVAGDRSNEKLFF
TRBV7-2	.	TRBJ2-3	CASSLRAIGVGSQYF
TRBV30	TRBD1	TRBJ2-2	CAWTMDRGTNTGELFF
TRBV5-1	TRBD1	TRBJ2-1	CASSPGQGFYELQFF
TRBV7-9	.	TRBJ2-5	CASSLGSQYQETQYF
TRBV20-1	.	TRBJ2-1	CSAVPSNEQFF
TRBV18	.	TRBJ2-5	CASSPGGAGETQYF
TRBV5-1	TRBD1	TRBJ2-2	CASSPGQGVYTGELFF